This TCR beta chain was observed in a study of regulatory T cells in long-lasting Graves disease. Findings of the study overall: Newly diagnosed Graves' patients had higher TCR diversity than persistent ones. Small sample size may have lowered accuracy.

This clonotype was counted ten times or more. Antigen specificity is unknown. Time point noted: newly diagnosed GD, antithyroid drugs for less than 3 months. Following extraction of RNA from PBMCs, that RNA was used to make the TCR library. EDTA tubes received roughly 9.7 milliliters of drawn peripheral blood. Through Arm-PCR of CDR3 regions and iRepertoire HTBI primers, TCR beta libraries were built. TCRdb reprocessed the multiplex PCR reads via MiXCR and lists one record per CDR3 protein. Among 500,000 to 700,000 distinct CDR3 sequences listed, about 16% were seen once. The CDR3 has 13 residues. V was cut by 2 bases and J by 7 bases, with 8 bases left in between. These data were also filed under a second study, of T cells in Graves' hyperthyroidism and ophthalmopathy.

The sequencing used peripheral blood mononuclear cells (PBMCs), collected at new diagnosis, from a patient treated with antithyroid drugs. The sequence derives from a woman younger than 45 with Graves disease. The chain employs TRBV12-3 or TRBV12-4 and TRBJ1-4; maybe TRBD1 (5 bases). The CDR3 protein is CASSLRGGEKLFF. The CDR3 DNA reads TGTGCCAGCAGTTTACGGGGGGGTGAAAAACTGTTTTTT.